This T cell receptor beta chain derives from a study of T-cell reconstitution after alpha-beta-depleted transplantation in children. General study results and limits: Hyperexpanded clones declined; after one year, newly produced T cells mostly supplied diversity. It was reported that alpha-beta T cells came from several hundred expanded graft clones (about two months after transplant). Some patients' high day-60 TCRbeta diversity was traced to surviving recipient T cells and thymic progenitors.

The germline V gene has CDR1 SGHRS and CDR2 YFSETQ. This CDR3 is 17 amino acids long. The V and J ends lost 0 bases and 1 base, in that order; junction bases with no gene match: 9. A TCRbeta library incorporating unique molecular identifiers was prepared. One entry per CDR3 protein results from TCRdb running MiXCR on the PCR reads. The data hold around 270,000 distinct CDR3 sequences, with around a tenth observed a single time. This clonotype was detected many times. Its antigen is unknown. This material consisted of PBMCs, taken before TCRalphabeta/CD19-depleted stem cell transplant. The clonotype originates from a boy in the first two years of life with acute myeloid leukemia, due to receive a stem cell transplant. The rearrangement links TRBV5-1 to TRBJ2-7; TRBD1 agrees at 8 bases. The CDR3 bases are TGCGCCAGCAGCTTGGGCCCGGACAGGGACGGGTCCTACGAGCAGTACTTC. This codes for CASSLGPDRDGSYEQYF.